This entry lists 5 T cell receptor beta chains sequenced from one sample in a study of response to subunit inactivated influenza vaccine. TCRdb passed the RT-PCR reads through MiXCR, listing each CDR3 protein once. The table has approximately 700,000 distinct CDR3 sequences, around a sixth seen once. The sequenced sample was PBMCs from blood, obtained about 11 days after vaccination. The receptors derive from a man aged 50-59 years who received an inactivated influenza vaccine.

This clonotype has more than one count but fewer than ten. J is TRBJ2-7 and V is TRBV7-8; D is tentatively TRBD1 or TRBD2 (5 bases each). Trimming cost V 4 bases and J 3 bases, with 13 bases left between them. CDR1 and CDR2 from the germline V gene are SGHVS and FQNEAQ. The CDR3 consists of 14 residues. This CDR3 is CASSSGRMYYEQYF. The CDR3 nucleotides are TGTGCCAGCAGCTCGGGACGTATGTACTACGAGCAGTACTTC.

This clonotype was counted only a few times. The chain couples TRBV28 to TRBJ1-1; 9 bases line up with TRBD1. With 7 bases clipped from V and 6 bases from J, the junction kept 9 bases outside the gene matches. CDR1 is MDHEN and CDR2 is SYDVKM in the germline V gene. The CDR3 spans 14 residues. CDR3 bases: TGTGCCAGCACCCACGGACAGGGGTTCGCTGAAGCTTTCTTT. Protein sequence: CASTHGQGFAEAFF.

This clonotype was seen a few times. The J gene is TRBJ1-1, the V gene TRBV7-8; no clear D gene. V was pared by 6 bases and J by 6 bases, with 17 bases between. The CDR3 has 14 amino acids. Germline V gene sequence: CDR1 SGHVS, CDR2 FQNEAQ. The DNA of the CDR3 is TGTGCCAGCAGTCCCACGCGGGGATTAGCTGAAGCTTTCTTT. It is translated as CASSPTRGLAEAFF.

The J gene is TRBJ2-2, the V gene TRBV4-1, with D unclear. Trimming removed 2 bases from V and 2 bases from J, with 9 bases in between. Germline V CDR1 and CDR2: MGHRA, YSYEKL. The CDR3 sequence is 15 residues long. CDR3 sequence (DNA): TGCGCCAGCAGCCAAAATACAGTTAACACCGGGGAGCTGTTTTTT. Protein sequence: CASSQNTVNTGELFF.

This clonotype was counted only a few times. V gene TRBV7-9 combines with J gene TRBJ1-2; the D gene is possibly TRBD1 (5 bases). With 1 base removed from V and 5 bases from J, the gap between germline ends came to 11 bases. Germline-derived CDR1 and CDR2 are SEHNR and FQNEAQ (reference sequence). The CDR3 has 14 amino acids. In DNA form, the CDR3 reads TGTGCCAGCAGCTTAGGGGGGATTGAGTATGGCTACACCTTC. This translates into CASSLGGIEYGYTF.